Listed below are T cell receptor beta chains from one sample, sequenced in a study of T cell responses to AZD1222 COVID-19 vaccine. Some clones are missing from TCRdb's copy, which holds only in-frame ones; the method was immunoSEQ multiplex PCR. Of some 280,000 clones in the sample, 94% were seen once. Here the sequenced sample was peripheral blood, taken 28 days after the second AZD1222 dose. Receptors were obtained from an adult who received the AZD1222 COVID-19 vaccine. The CDR3 runs from the conserved cysteine through the conserved F or W. Each record gives: V gene, J gene, D gene, clone size, CDR3 DNA, CDR3 protein. A D gene is named only where the DNA matches it firmly. Size is stated for part of the rows, as once, few or many counts, or as a class when the clone is expanded.

TRBV4-2	TRBJ2-5	TRBD2	once	TGTGCCAGCAGCCAAACTAGCGGGAGGGGGGGAGAGACCCAGTACTTC	CASSQTSGRGGETQYF
TRBV11-2	TRBJ2-1	TRBD2	NA	TGTGCCAGCAGGGACCTAGCGGGGGGTAAGAATGAGCAGTTCTTC	CASRDLAGGKNEQFF
TRBV15	TRBJ1-1	NA	NA	TGTGCCACCAGCAGAGATCGGGTCAGGACTGAAGCTTTCTTT	CATSRDRVRTEAFF
TRBV5-5	TRBJ1-4	NA	NA	TGTGCCAGCAGGTGGGGTTCTAATGAAAAACTGTTTTTT	CASRWGSNEKLFF
TRBV27	TRBJ2-1	TRBD2	NA	TGTGCCAGCAGTTCACACCCGCCTACTAGCGGGGGATCGTACAGCTCCTACAATGAGCAGTTCTTC	CASSSHPPTSGGSYSSYNEQFF
TRBV6-2/TRBV6-3	TRBJ1-2	NA	NA	TGTGCCAGCAGCCCTCGGAACAGGGCGGGAAACTATGGCTACACCTTC	CASSPRNRAGNYGYTF
TRBV7-2	TRBJ2-2	TRBD2	once	TGTGCCAGCAGCCGGGGGAGGGCGGCGAACACCGGGGAGCTGTTTTTT	CASSRGRAANTGELFF
TRBV11-2	TRBJ2-5	NA	NA	TGTGCCAGCAGCTTAGATCGGTCTACCCCAGAGACCCAGTACTTC	CASSLDRSTPETQYF
TRBV4-3	TRBJ2-3	NA	NA	TGCGCCAGCAGCCAAGATCGGTGGGATACGCAGTATTTT	CASSQDRWDTQYF
TRBV10-3	TRBJ2-2	TRBD1	NA	TGTGCCATCAGGAAGGACAGGGACACCGGGGAGCTGTTTTTT	CAIRKDRDTGELFF
TRBV7-9	TRBJ1-1	NA	NA	TGTGCCAGCAGCAGCTCCGGGACAGAAGCTTTCTTT	CASSSSGTEAFF
TRBV27	TRBJ2-1	TRBD2	NA	TGTGCCAGCAAAGAGGGGCTAGCGGTTTACAATGAGCAGTTCTTC	CASKEGLAVYNEQFF
TRBV4-1	TRBJ1-6	TRBD1	NA	TGCGCCAGCAGCCAGCGGGGGGACAGCACCTATAATTCACCCCTCCACTTT	CASSQRGDSTYNSPLHF
TRBV9	TRBJ2-7	TRBD2	NA	TGTGCCAGCAGCTTAGGGACTAGCGGGACCTCCTACGAGCAGTACTTC	CASSLGTSGTSYEQYF
TRBV28	TRBJ1-1	TRBD1	NA	TGTGCCAGCAGTCCCCGACAGGGGACGGACACTGAAGCTTTCTTT	CASSPRQGTDTEAFF
TRBV7-2	TRBJ2-3	NA	NA	TGTGCCAGCAGCTCCCAGGGGGGGGGCACAGATACGCAGTATTTT	CASSSQGGGTDTQYF
TRBV11-2	TRBJ1-5	NA	NA	TGTGCCAGCAGCTTAGGGGACGGGAATCAGCCCCAGCATTTT	CASSLGDGNQPQHF
TRBV28	TRBJ1-2	NA	NA	TGTGCCAGCAGCACCGGCCCGGGGCTCGTTTATGGCTACACCTTC	CASSTGPGLVYGYTF
TRBV6-9	TRBJ1-2	TRBD1	NA	TGTGCCAGCAGTTATAGTGCGGGACAGGAGGATCGGATATATGGCTACACCTTC	CASSYSAGQEDRIYGYTF
TRBV28	TRBJ1-2	NA	NA	TGTGCCAGCAGCTCAACAGGGATAAGAGGCTACACCTTC	CASSSTGIRGYTF
TRBV4-2	TRBJ2-2	NA	NA	TGTGCCAGCAGCCAAGACCTATCCCCCGGGGAGCTGTTTTTT	CASSQDLSPGELFF
TRBV6-2/TRBV6-3	TRBJ2-6	NA	NA	TGTGCCAGCAGTGAGCCGGGGGGGGCCAACGTCCTGACTTTC	CASSEPGGANVLTF
TRBV21-1	TRBJ1-2	NA	NA	TGTGCCAGCAGAAGCAGGTGTGGCTACACCTTC	CASRSRCGYTF
TRBV2	TRBJ1-2	NA	NA	TGTGCCAGCGGTACGGGGGAAAGGGGCTACACCTTC	CASGTGERGYTF
TRBV18	TRBJ1-6	TRBD1	NA	TGTGCCAGCTCACGCGGGGGACAGGCTAATTCAGCCCTCCACTTT	CASSRGGQANSALHF
TRBV7-2	TRBJ2-7	TRBD1	NA	TGTGCCAGCAGCCTTTGGGACAGCTACGAGCAGTACTTC	CASSLWDSYEQYF
TRBV20-1	TRBJ1-1	NA	NA	TGCAGTGCTAGTGAAATGGCTGAAGCTTTCTTT	CSASEMAEAFF
TRBV9	TRBJ2-7	TRBD2	NA	TGTGCCAGCAGCCCCCGGGCTAGCGGGAGGTACGAGCAGTACTTC	CASSPRASGRYEQYF
TRBV4-1	TRBJ2-5	TRBD2	NA	TGCGCCAGCAGCCAATCCGGGCGGGGGGGCCCCGAGACCCAGTACTTC	CASSQSGRGGPETQYF
TRBV9	TRBJ2-7	NA	NA	TGTGCCAGCAGCGTAGCAGAAACCGAGCAGTACTTC	CASSVAETEQYF
TRBV5-1	TRBJ2-1	TRBD1	NA	TGCGCCAGCAGCTTGGTAGGTGACAGGGGGGACAATGAGCAGTTCTTC	CASSLVGDRGDNEQFF
TRBV19	TRBJ1-5	TRBD1	once	TGTGCCAGTAGTGACAGGGCGGGAGATCAGCCCCAGCATTTT	CASSDRAGDQPQHF
TRBV4-2	TRBJ1-2	TRBD1	once	TGTGCCAGCAGCCAAGAGGGGACAGGGGCCTATGGCTACACCTTC	CASSQEGTGAYGYTF
TRBV7-9	TRBJ2-7	NA	NA	TGTGCCAGCAGCCGAGTTCCCTACGAGCAGTACTTC	CASSRVPYEQYF
TRBV18	TRBJ1-1	NA	NA	TGTGCCAGCTCACCTCGGGGGAGGCCAGCAGACACTGAAGCTTTCTTT	CASSPRGRPADTEAFF
TRBV4-1	TRBJ2-7	TRBD2	NA	TGCGCCAGCAGCCAGAATATAGCGGGGGGGCGGTACGAGCAGTACTTC	CASSQNIAGGRYEQYF
TRBV28	TRBJ1-1	NA	NA	TGTGCCATCTGGGACAAGGGGCGCGGAACTGAAGCTTTCTTT	CAIWDKGRGTEAFF
TRBV28	TRBJ2-7	NA	NA	TGTGCCAGCACCGTCCGCTCTGGAAACGAGCAGTACTTC	CASTVRSGNEQYF
TRBV20-1	TRBJ1-5	TRBD1	NA	TGCAGTGCTAGTCACAGGGGGACTAGCCAGCCCCAGCATTTT	CSASHRGTSQPQHF
TRBV7-2	TRBJ2-5	NA	NA	TGTGCCAGCAGCCTGGCTCCGGGGGAGACCCAGTACTTC	CASSLAPGETQYF
TRBV2	TRBJ1-2	TRBD1	NA	TGTGCCAGCAGCCTCGCGGGGGACAGGGCTGGCTACACCTTC	CASSLAGDRAGYTF
TRBV19	TRBJ2-1	NA	once	TGTGCCAGTAGTAGAGGGAGCTCCTACAATGAGCAGTTCTTC	CASSRGSSYNEQFF